This is a list of T cell receptor beta chains from one sample in a study of T cell responses to AZD1222 COVID-19 vaccine. Sequencing used immunoSEQ multiplex PCR; TCRdb keeps in-frame clones, though not all of them. The data contain tens of thousands of clones, 90% of them singletons. Specimen: peripheral blood, collected on day 0 of AZD1222 vaccination. The receptors here all came from an adult in good health. The CDR3 runs from the conserved cysteine through the conserved F or W. The D gene is left open where the match is weak. The listing skips clone size in some rows; elsewhere it reads once, few, many or a size class.

v_gene	abundance	j_gene	d_gene	CDR3nt	CDR3aa
TRBV5-1	few	TRBJ1-5	-	TGCGCCAGCAGCTTGGATGGTCAGCCCCAGCATTTT	CASSLDGQPQHF
TRBV4-3	-	TRBJ1-1	TRBD1	TGCGCCAGCAGCCAAGGCCGGGGACAGGGTTTTCTCGACACTGAAGCTTTCTTT	CASSQGRGQGFLDTEAFF
TRBV5-6	-	TRBJ2-7	-	TGTGCCAGCAGCTTGGCAGACGAGCAGTACTTC	CASSLADEQYF
TRBV6-5	-	TRBJ1-2	-	TGTGCCAGCCTCTTCGAGGGAGGGCTGGGCGGCTACACCTTC	CASLFEGGLGGYTF
TRBV2	-	TRBJ2-6	TRBD2	TGTGCCAGCAGTGGGGGGGGACGTGGGGCCAACGTCCTGACTTTC	CASSGGGRGANVLTF
TRBV25-1	once	TRBJ1-2	-	TGTGCCAGCAGTGGACACCCCTATGGCTACACCTTC	CASSGHPYGYTF
TRBV4-1	-	TRBJ2-5	-	TGCGCCAGCAGCCACTTCCGTGGAGAGACCCAGTACTTC	CASSHFRGETQYF
TRBV20-1	once	TRBJ1-2	TRBD1	TGCAGTGCGGACAGGGTTGGCTACACCTTC	CSADRVGYTF
TRBV6-2/TRBV6-3	once	TRBJ1-1	-	TGTGCCAGCAGTACGGGGGGCGAAACTGAAGCTTTCTTT	CASSTGGETEAFF
TRBV9	-	TRBJ1-6	-	TGTGCCAGCAGCGTAGGAGGGGGTAGTAATTCACCCCTCCACTTT	CASSVGGGSNSPLHF
TRBV19	-	TRBJ1-1	TRBD1	TGTGCCAGGCCGATTGGGACAGATAACACTGAAGCTTTCTTT	CARPIGTDNTEAFF
TRBV6-2/TRBV6-3	-	TRBJ1-5	-	TGTGCCAGCAGCCCGGGAGTACAGCCCCAGCATTTT	CASSPGVQPQHF
TRBV7-2	-	TRBJ2-5	-	TGTGCCAGCAGCTTAGGGGGAGTAGGGTTGGAGACCCAGTACTTC	CASSLGGVGLETQYF
TRBV7-6	-	TRBJ2-1	TRBD2	TGTGCCAGCAGCCCGGGACTAGCGGGGGGTCAACTTTACAATGAGCAGTTCTTC	CASSPGLAGGQLYNEQFF
TRBV5-1	-	TRBJ1-2	-	TGCGCCAGCAGCTTGTTTGGACCCACAGGGAACTATGGCTACACCTTC	CASSLFGPTGNYGYTF
TRBV7-9	-	TRBJ1-2	TRBD1	TGTGCCAGCACCATAAGGGACAGAAGCTATGGCTACACCTTC	CASTIRDRSYGYTF
TRBV6-2/TRBV6-3	once	TRBJ2-3	TRBD2	TGTGCCAGCAGTGACCCCTACGGTCGGGCGGGACTAGCGGGAACAGATACGCAGTATTTT	CASSDPYGRAGLAGTDTQYF
TRBV7-8	-	TRBJ1-1	-	TGTGCCAGCAGCTCACACTTCGACAGCACTGAAGCTTTCTTT	CASSSHFDSTEAFF
TRBV29-1	-	TRBJ2-1	-	TGCAGCGTTGCTGACAGGATTTCCAATGAGCAGTTCTTC	CSVADRISNEQFF
TRBV7-8	-	TRBJ1-5	-	TGTGCCAGCAGCTCCCCGATGGGCAATCAGCCCCAGCATTTT	CASSSPMGNQPQHF
TRBV5-1	-	TRBJ2-1	-	TGCGCCAGCAGCTTGGCGGCGCCTAGCTCCTACAATGAGCAGTTCTTC	CASSLAAPSSYNEQFF
TRBV5-1	-	TRBJ1-3	TRBD1	TGCGCCAGCAGCTTGGGGGACAGGGATCACTCTGGAAACACCATATATTTT	CASSLGDRDHSGNTIYF
TRBV3-1/TRBV3-2	-	TRBJ1-4	-	TGTGCCAGCAGCCAAGTATCCGGGGATGAAAAACTGTTTTTT	CASSQVSGDEKLFF
TRBV13	few	TRBJ2-7	TRBD2	TGTGCCAGCAGCCCCCCCAGCCCGGGACTAGCCCTCTCCTACGAGCAGTACTTC	CASSPPSPGLALSYEQYF
TRBV6-2/TRBV6-3	-	TRBJ2-7	TRBD2	TGTGCCAGCACCCCCAGGGAGGGACTTTTCACCTACGAGCAGTACTTC	CASTPREGLFTYEQYF
TRBV10-3	-	TRBJ1-1	-	TGTGCCATCAGTGCCAGGGTCATGAACACTGAAGCTTTCTTT	CAISARVMNTEAFF
TRBV9	-	TRBJ1-2	-	TGTGCCAGCAGCGTCAGGGACTCGGATTTGGGCTACACCTTC	CASSVRDSDLGYTF
TRBV5-1	-	TRBJ1-1	TRBD1	TGCGCCAGCAGCTTGACAGGGGTAGTCACTGAAGCTTTCTTT	CASSLTGVVTEAFF
TRBV3-1/TRBV3-2	-	TRBJ1-1	-	TGTGCCAGCAGCCATTATACCCACCTTCAGCCGAACACTGAAGCTTTCTTT	CASSHYTHLQPNTEAFF
TRBV14	medium-sized	TRBJ2-1	-	TGTGCCAGCAGCCGGGGGAATGAGCAGTTCTTC	CASSRGNEQFF
TRBV6-5	-	TRBJ2-1	-	TGTGCCAGCACCCCGGGGGAGAGCTCCTACAATGAGCAGTTCTTC	CASTPGESSYNEQFF
TRBV7-2	once	TRBJ2-7	-	TGTGCCAGCAGCTTGGCGTCGGACACTTCCTACGAGCAGTACTTC	CASSLASDTSYEQYF
TRBV3-1/TRBV3-2	-	TRBJ2-3	-	TGTGCCAGCAGCCAAGATCTTGGCTCCGCCCAATATACGCAGTATTTT	CASSQDLGSAQYTQYF
TRBV6-5	-	TRBJ2-3	-	TGTGCCAGCACCAGGGGCCCTCAAACAGATACGCAGTATTTT	CASTRGPQTDTQYF
TRBV3-1/TRBV3-2	-	TRBJ2-4	-	TGTGCCAGCAGCCGGACAGACGGCATTCAGTACTTC	CASSRTDGIQYF
TRBV9	-	TRBJ2-5	-	TGTGCCAGCAGCGTAGACAGATATGGAGAGACCCAGTACTTC	CASSVDRYGETQYF
TRBV9	-	TRBJ2-3	TRBD2	TGTGCCAGCAGCGGAGGGGGACTAGCGGGGTTCTGGGGCGGCACAGATACGCAGTATTTT	CASSGGGLAGFWGGTDTQYF
TRBV9	-	TRBJ1-2	TRBD1	TGTGCCAGCAGCGAAGGGGACAGTGGCTACACCTTC	CASSEGDSGYTF
TRBV6-5	-	TRBJ2-3	TRBD2	TGTGCCAGCAGTTACGCGTCGATAGCGGGGGGCAATACGCAGTATTTT	CASSYASIAGGNTQYF
TRBV6-6	-	TRBJ1-5	-	TGTGCCAGCAGACTCGGGGGAAGCAATCAGCCCCAGCATTTT	CASRLGGSNQPQHF
TRBV19	-	TRBJ1-4	-	TGTGCCAGTAGCGTCAGCGGGAATGAAAAACTGTTTTTT	CASSVSGNEKLFF
TRBV4-3	few	TRBJ1-1	TRBD1	TGCGCCAGCAGCCAAGATCCAGGGACAGCTAATAACGAAGCTTTCTTT	CASSQDPGTANNEAFF
TRBV27	-	TRBJ2-5	-	TGTGCCAGCAGTTTGGGGGGAGGTACAGGGGAAGAGACCCAGTACTTC	CASSLGGGTGEETQYF
TRBV7-3	-	TRBJ1-1	TRBD1	TGTGCCAGCAGCTCCGGGGACAGGCGGAACACTGAAGCTTTCTTT	CASSSGDRRNTEAFF
TRBV3-1/TRBV3-2	-	TRBJ1-4	TRBD1	TGTGCCAGCGGAACCACACCAACAGGGGGTTATAATGAAAAACTGTTTTTT	CASGTTPTGGYNEKLFF
TRBV19	-	TRBJ1-4	-	TGTGCCAGTAGTATGTTTTCGGGACGGAATGAAAAACTGTTTTTT	CASSMFSGRNEKLFF
TRBV5-6	-	TRBJ2-3	TRBD1	TGTGCCAGCAGCATAACAGGGGTTGATACGCAGTATTTT	CASSITGVDTQYF
TRBV6-1	-	TRBJ2-1	TRBD2	TGTGCCAGCAGTGAACCGGGGGGTAACGTCGGCAATGAGCAGTTCTTC	CASSEPGGNVGNEQFF